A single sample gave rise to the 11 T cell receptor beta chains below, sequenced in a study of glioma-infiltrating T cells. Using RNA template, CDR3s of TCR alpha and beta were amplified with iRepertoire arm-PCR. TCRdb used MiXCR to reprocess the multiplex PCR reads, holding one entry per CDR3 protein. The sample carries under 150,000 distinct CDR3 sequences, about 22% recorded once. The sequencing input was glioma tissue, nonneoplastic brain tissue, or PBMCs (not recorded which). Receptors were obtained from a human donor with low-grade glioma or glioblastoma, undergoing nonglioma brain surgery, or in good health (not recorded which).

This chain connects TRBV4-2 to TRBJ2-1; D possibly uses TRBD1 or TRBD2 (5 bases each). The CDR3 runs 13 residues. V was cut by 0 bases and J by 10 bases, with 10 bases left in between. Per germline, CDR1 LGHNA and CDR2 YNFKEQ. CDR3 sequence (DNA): TGTGCCAGCAGCCAAGAGGGACGACAAGAGCAGTTCTTC. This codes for CASSQEGRQEQFF.

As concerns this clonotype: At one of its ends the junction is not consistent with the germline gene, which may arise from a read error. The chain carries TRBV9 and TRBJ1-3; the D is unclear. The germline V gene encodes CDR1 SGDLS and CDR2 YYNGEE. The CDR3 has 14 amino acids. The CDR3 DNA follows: TGTGCCAGCAGCGTAGCCAACTCTGGAAACACCGTATATTTT. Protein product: CASSVANSGNTVYF.

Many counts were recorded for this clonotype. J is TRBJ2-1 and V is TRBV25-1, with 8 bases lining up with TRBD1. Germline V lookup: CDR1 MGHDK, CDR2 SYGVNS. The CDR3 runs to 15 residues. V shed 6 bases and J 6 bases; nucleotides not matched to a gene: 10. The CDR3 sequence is CASRRAGTGGNEQFF. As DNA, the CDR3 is TGTGCCAGCAGAAGGGCTGGAACAGGGGGCAATGAGCAGTTCTTC.

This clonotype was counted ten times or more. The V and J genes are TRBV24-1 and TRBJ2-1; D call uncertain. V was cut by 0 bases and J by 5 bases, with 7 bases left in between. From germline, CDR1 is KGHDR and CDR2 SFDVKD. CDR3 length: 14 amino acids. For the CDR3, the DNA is TGTGCCACCAGTGATTTGGGTCTGAACAATGAGCAGTTCTTC. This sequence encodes CATSDLGLNNEQFF.

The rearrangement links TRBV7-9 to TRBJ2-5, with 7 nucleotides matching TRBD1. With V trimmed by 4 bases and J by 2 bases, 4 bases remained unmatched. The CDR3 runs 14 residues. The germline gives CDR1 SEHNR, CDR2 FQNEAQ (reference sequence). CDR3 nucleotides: TGTGCCAGCAGCTCGGGACAGCCTCAAGAGACCCAGTACTTC. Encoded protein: CASSSGQPQETQYF. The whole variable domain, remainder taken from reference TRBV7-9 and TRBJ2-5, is DTGVSQNPRHKITKRGQNVTFRCDPISEHNRLYWYRQTLGQGPEFLTYFQNEAQLEKSRLLSDRFSAERPKGSFSTLEIQRTEQGDSAMYLCASSSGQPQETQYFGPGTRLLVL.

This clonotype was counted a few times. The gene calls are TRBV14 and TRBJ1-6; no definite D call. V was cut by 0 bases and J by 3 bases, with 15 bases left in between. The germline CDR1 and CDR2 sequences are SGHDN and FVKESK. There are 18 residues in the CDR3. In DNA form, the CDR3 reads TGTGCCAGCAGCCAAGATCGGCCCAGCTACTACTATAATTCACCCCTCCACTTT. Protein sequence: CASSQDRPSYYYNSPLHF.

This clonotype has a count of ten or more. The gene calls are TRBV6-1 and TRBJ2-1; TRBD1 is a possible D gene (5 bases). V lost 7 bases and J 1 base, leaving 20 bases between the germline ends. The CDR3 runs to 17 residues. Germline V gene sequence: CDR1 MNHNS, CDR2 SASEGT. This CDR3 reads CASTPMPWGNSYNEQFF. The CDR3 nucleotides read TGTGCCAGCACTCCCATGCCCTGGGGCAATTCCTACAATGAGCAGTTCTTC.

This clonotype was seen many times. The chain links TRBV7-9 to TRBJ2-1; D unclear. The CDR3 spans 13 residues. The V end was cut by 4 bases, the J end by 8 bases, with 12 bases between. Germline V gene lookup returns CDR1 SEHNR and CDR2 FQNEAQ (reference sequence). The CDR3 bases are TGTGCCAGCAGCTCCCCCGTGGGCGATGAGCAGTTCTTC. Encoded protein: CASSSPVGDEQFF.

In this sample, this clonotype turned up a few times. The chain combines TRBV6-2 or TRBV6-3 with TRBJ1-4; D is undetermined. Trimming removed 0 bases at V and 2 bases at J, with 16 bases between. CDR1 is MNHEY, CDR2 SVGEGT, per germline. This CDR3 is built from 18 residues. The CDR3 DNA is TGTGCCAGCAGTTACTCGAAGGGCAGCCCCGGGACTAATGAAAAACTGTTTTTT. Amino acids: CASSYSKGSPGTNEKLFF.

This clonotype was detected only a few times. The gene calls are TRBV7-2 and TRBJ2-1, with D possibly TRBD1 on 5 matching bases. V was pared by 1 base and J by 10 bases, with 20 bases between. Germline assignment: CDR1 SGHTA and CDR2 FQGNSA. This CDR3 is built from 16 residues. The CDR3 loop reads CASSLDSWGSAKEQFF. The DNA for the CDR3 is TGTGCCAGCAGCTTAGATTCATGGGGCTCCGCCAAGGAGCAGTTCTTC. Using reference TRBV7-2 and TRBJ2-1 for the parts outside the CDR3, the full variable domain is GAGVSQSPSNKVTEKGKDVELRCDPISGHTALYWYRQSLGQGLEFLIYFQGNSAPDKSGLPSDRFSAERTGGSVSTLTIQRTQQEDSAVYLCASSLDSWGSAKEQFFGPGTRLTVL.

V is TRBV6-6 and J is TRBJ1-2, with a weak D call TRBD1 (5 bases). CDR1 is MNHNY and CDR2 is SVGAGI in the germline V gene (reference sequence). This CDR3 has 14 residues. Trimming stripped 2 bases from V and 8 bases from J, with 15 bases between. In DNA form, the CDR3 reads TGTGCCAGCAGTTACGGGGCGAGCGGAGGAGGCTACACCTTC. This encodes CASSYGASGGGYTF.